What follows are 3 T cell receptor beta chains derived from one specimen sequenced in a study of blood T cell repertoires in COVID-19. The protocol was immunoSEQ multiplex PCR, while the TCRdb copy is restricted to in-frame clones and leaves out a portion. The sample has under 200,000 clones; 80% to 85% are singletons. The sequenced sample consisted of peripheral blood. The receptors stem from a woman in her seventies with COVID-19, enrolled during active disease.

In this sample, this clone turned up a few times. This chain links TRBV19 with TRBJ1-2; TRBD1 might be the D (6 bases). CDR1 LNHDA and CDR2 SQIVND come from the germline V gene (reference sequence). V was pared by 7 bases and J by 0 bases, with 15 bases between. The CDR3 extends over 15 amino acids. CDR3 nucleotide sequence: TGTGCCAGTAAAGCCCGGGGGGCTGCTAACTATGGCTACACCTTC. Translated, it gives CASKARGAANYGYTF.

The genes are TRBV28 and TRBJ1-1, with D possibly matching TRBD1 (6 bases). The V gene's germline CDR1 is MDHEN and CDR2 SYDVKM. The CDR3 contains 13 residues. V was cut by 9 bases and J by 3 bases, with 14 bases left in between. CDR3 sequence: CASRGGWDTEAFF. The CDR3 bases are TGTGCCAGTAGAGGGGGATGGGACACTGAAGCTTTCTTT.

The chain uses TRBV18 and TRBJ1-5; D call uncertain. The germline gives CDR1 KGHSH, CDR2 LQKENI. V shed 6 bases and J shed 4 bases, with 16 bases lying between them. CDR3 length: 15 amino acids. In DNA form, the CDR3 reads TGTGCCAGCTCCCTATTTGAGGGAACGAATCAGCCCCAGCATTTT. Translating gives CASSLFEGTNQPQHF.